This T cell receptor (beta chain) came from a study of post-analysis software for immune sequencing data. Study-wide findings and caveats: Four or five TRBV segments, TRBV5-6, TRBV5-1 and TRBV20-1 among them, were found more frequent in patients than controls.

Carried by the TCR beta cDNA libraries were unique molecular identifiers. In TCRdb, the PCR reads were re-called with MiXCR into one record per CDR3 protein. The data hold approximately 360,000 distinct CDR3 sequences, with around 33% observed a single time. Note on this clonotype: Its antigen is undetermined.

The CDR3 is 14 residues long. The V and J ends lost 6 bases and 3 bases respectively, with 11 bases between them. Germline V gene sequence: CDR1 MNHNS, CDR2 SASEGT. V usage is TRBV6-1 and J usage is TRBJ2-2, with D unclear. The sample was blood. The TCR comes from a girl aged 10 to 17 with multiple sclerosis. DNA for the CDR3: TGTGCCAGCAGCCCCCAGCTAGACACCGGGGAGCTGTTTTTT. It encodes CASSPQLDTGELFF.